These 11 T cell receptor beta chains were all obtained from the same sample, sequenced in a study of T cell responses to AZD1222 COVID-19 vaccine. Measured with immunoSEQ multiplex PCR; TCRdb has only the in-frame clones, and not every one. In the table there are 180,000 or so clones, 92% of which are singletons. Source: peripheral blood, taken 28 days after the second AZD1222 dose. The receptors originated from an adult who received the AZD1222 COVID-19 vaccine.

The J gene is TRBJ1-5, the V gene TRBV19; no definite D call. The CDR3 length is 12 residues. Trimming cost V 5 bases and J 7 bases, with 9 bases left between them. Germline V CDR1 and CDR2: LNHDA, SQIVND (reference sequence). The CDR3 spells CASSPPWQPQHF. In nucleotides, the CDR3 is TGTGCCAGTAGTCCCCCATGGCAGCCCCAGCATTTT. The whole variable domain, filled in from reference TRBV19 and TRBJ1-5, reads DGGITQSPKYLFRKEGQNVTLSCEQNLNHDAMYWYRQDPGQGLRLIYYSQIVNDFQKGDIAEGYSVSREKKESFPLTVTSAQKNPTAFYLCASSPPWQPQHFGDGTRLSIL.

The chain has TRBV5-1 and TRBJ1-6; D perhaps matches TRBD1 (5 bases). The CDR3 has 14 residues. V lost 1 base and J 12 bases, leaving 14 bases between the germline ends. Looked up from germline, CDR1 is SGHRS and CDR2 is YFSETQ. The CDR3 loop reads CASSLWEGNGPLHF. The DNA of the CDR3 is TGCGCCAGCAGCTTGTGGGAGGGGAACGGACCCCTCCACTTT.

The CDR3 DNA reads TGTGCCTGGAGTGGGGGACAGGGGACCAACGAGCAGTACTTC. Translation gives CAWSGGQGTNEQYF. The gene calls are TRBV30 and TRBJ2-7; 10 bases align to TRBD1. The V gene end was trimmed by 1 base and the J gene end by 5 bases; junction bases not matched to a gene: 5. From germline, CDR1 is GTSNPN and CDR2 SVGIG (reference sequence). The CDR3 runs 14 residues.

This sequence joins TRBV5-1 and TRBJ1-1, with 7 positions matching TRBD1. From germline, CDR1 is SGHRS and CDR2 YFSETQ. The CDR3 covers 15 residues. The V segment lost 4 bases and the J segment 0 bases; nucleotides outside the gene matches: 6. CDR3 nucleotides: TGCGCCAGCAGCCCCTCGACAGGGCTGAACACTGAAGCTTTCTTT. It translates to CASSPSTGLNTEAFF.

This clone showed up just once. J is TRBJ2-3 and V is TRBV7-2; D gene unclear. The length of the CDR3 is 14 residues. Germline CDR1 is SGHTA and CDR2 is FQGNSA. V was cut by 8 bases and J by 0 bases, with 12 bases left in between. CDR3 nucleotides: TGTGCCAGCTCGGTGCAACACAGCACAGATACGCAGTATTTT. Its translation: CASSVQHSTDTQYF.

The V and J genes are TRBV6-2 or TRBV6-3 and TRBJ2-3, with D perhaps TRBD2 (6 bases). This CDR3 has 14 amino acids. The V and J ends lost 6 bases and 9 bases respectively, with 19 bases between them. From germline, CDR1 is MNHEY and CDR2 SVGEGT. CDR3 sequence (DNA): TGTGCCAGCAGCCGCGATGGGGCGCGGGACACGCAGTATTTT. The encoded protein is CASSRDGARDTQYF.

This chain uses TRBV4-1 with TRBJ2-7; 8 nucleotides match TRBD1. The germline CDR1 and CDR2 sequences are MGHRA and YSYEKL. This CDR3 is 15 amino acids long. Trimming cost V 1 base and J 2 bases; bases outside gene matches: 4. The CDR3 DNA sequence: TGCGCCAGCAGCCAAGTCCCAGGGGGCGCCTACGAGCAGTACTTC. It codes for CASSQVPGGAYEQYF.

This chain links TRBV11-2 with TRBJ1-6, with D possibly being TRBD1 (6 bases). Per germline, CDR1 SGHAT and CDR2 FQNNGV. The CDR3 sequence is 15 residues long. V shed 5 bases and J shed 2 bases, with 10 bases lying between them. The CDR3 protein is CASSNPGAYNSPLHF. CDR3 DNA: TGTGCCAGCAGCAACCCAGGGGCCTATAATTCACCCCTCCACTTT.

In the case of this clone: An end of the junction does not agree with germline; a read error may underlie this. The rearrangement uses TRBV5-1 and TRBJ1-1, with D hard to call. CDR1 and CDR2 (germline): SGHRS, YFSETQ. CDR3 length equals 11 residues. The CDR3 nucleotides read TGCGCCAGCAGCTTGGCCGGACGTTCTCCTTTT. It specifies CASSLAGRSPF.

The V and J genes are TRBV4-2 and TRBJ2-3, with 7 bases identical to TRBD1. J lost 5 bases, V lost 4 bases, and 3 bases had no gene match. In germline, CDR1 is LGHNA, CDR2 YNFKEQ. CDR3 length: 13 amino acids. DNA for the CDR3: TGTGCCAGCAGCCCACGACAGGGAGATACGCAGTATTTT. Translating gives CASSPRQGDTQYF.

This clone was detected only once. The CDR3 sequence: CASSLDSYGYTF. The CDR3 coding sequence is TGTGCCAGCAGTTTGGACTCCTATGGCTACACCTTC. This sequence joins TRBV12-3 or TRBV12-4 and TRBJ1-2, with D unresolved. The CDR3 spans 12 residues. V was shortened by 3 bases and J by 4 bases, with 6 bases between the two germline ends.